The clone carrying this TCR beta chain came up a few times. As yet, its antigen is unknown. Across 18 months, stable Graves' hyperthyroidism was marked by no progression to ophthalmopathy. The sample belongs to a study of T cells in Graves' hyperthyroidism and ophthalmopathy. Deletions cut 2 bases from V and 1 base from J, with 14 bases between. The CDR3 extends over 16 amino acids. Germline V gene lookup returns CDR1 MNHEY and CDR2 SVGEGT. Researchers took RNA transcripts and amplified the TCR beta CDR3 regions from them. Carried out on the TCR CDR3, a first-round RT-PCR used the HTBI primer set. TCRdb processed the multiplex PCR reads anew with MiXCR; each CDR3 protein has one entry. The sample lists about 210,000 distinct CDR3 sequences, around 17% occurring once. General study points: A 13 V-J model separated ophthalmopathy from stable hyperthyroidism.

The chain combines TRBV6-2 or TRBV6-3 with TRBJ2-5, with D perhaps matching TRBD2 (6 bases). Sequencing was carried out using blood. The source of this sequence is a man aged 35 to 55 with Graves' hyperthyroidism. The CDR3 here is CASSYPYRSGQETQYF. The CDR3 coding sequence is TGTGCCAGCAGTTACCCCTACCGTAGCGGCCAAGAGACCCAGTACTTC.